These 26 T cell receptor beta chains were all obtained from the same sample, sequenced in a study of OX40 agonist ivuxolimab in advanced cancers. Libraries came from the immunoSEQ multiplex PCR assay. TCRdb took this table from immuneACCESS and kept in-frame rearrangements with V and J called. Such tables lack part of the clones; where checked against another copy, unresolved V genes explain under half of the gap, and the rest is unexplained. The table for this sample lists about 32,000 clones; 84% of them were counted only once. The ten top clones hold 18% of the sample. The material was CD4+ or CD8+ T cells sorted from blood, obtained in a trial of the OX40 agonist ivuxolimab. Every receptor here comes from an adult with an advanced solid tumor such as melanoma, head and neck, liver or kidney cancer.

The chain carries TRBV13 and TRBJ2-1; D is ambiguous. Per the germline V gene, CDR1 is PRHDT and CDR2 is FYEKMQ (reference sequence). This CDR3 region has 15 residues. V was trimmed by 5 bases and J by 0 bases, leaving 11 bases between them. The CDR3 coding sequence is TGTGCCAGCAGCGCCGCAAAGATCTCCTACAATGAGCAGTTCTTC. The encoded protein is CASSAAKISYNEQFF.

V is TRBV6-5 and J is TRBJ2-5, with TRBD2 identical over 13 bases. The V gene end was trimmed by 0 bases and the J gene end by 7 bases; junction bases not matched to a gene: 5. Germline V CDR1 and CDR2: MNHEY, SVGAGI. The CDR3 spans 16 residues. In nucleotides, the CDR3 is TGTGCCAGCAGTTACTCCGGGACTAGCGGGGAGGTGACCCAGTACTTC. This encodes CASSYSGTSGEVTQYF.

V usage is TRBV27 and J usage is TRBJ1-1; 10 nucleotides align to TRBD1. The germline CDR1 and CDR2 sequences are MNHEY and SMNVEV (reference sequence). The CDR3 has 12 amino acids. V lost 5 bases, J lost 11 bases, and 5 bases stayed unmatched. The CDR3 nucleotides are TGTGCCAGCAGTGTGGGACAGGGGATGGCTTTCTTT. Its translation is CASSVGQGMAFF.

The CDR3 loop is CASQMAEATGELFF. In DNA form, the CDR3 reads TGTGCCAGCCAGATGGCAGAGGCCACCGGGGAGCTGTTTTTT. The chain employs TRBV2 and TRBJ2-2; D uncertain. The CDR3 runs 14 residues. Trimming took 8 bases from V and 4 from J, leaving 14 bases between them. Germline V CDR1 and CDR2: SNHLY, FYNNEI.

The CDR3 here is CASRATGLSNQPQHF. In DNA, the CDR3 is TGTGCCAGCAGGGCTACAGGGCTTAGCAATCAGCCCCAGCATTTT. V is TRBV6-1 and J is TRBJ1-5, with D possibly matching TRBD1 (6 bases). The CDR3 runs to 15 residues. The germline gives CDR1 MNHNS, CDR2 SASEGT. V was cut by 6 bases and J by 0 bases, with 12 bases left in between.

The V gene is TRBV6-5, the J gene TRBJ1-5, with no clear D. Between the trimmed V and J ends, which lost 6 bases and 4 bases, there was a span of 10 bases. This CDR3 has 13 amino acids. Germline assignment: CDR1 MNHEY and CDR2 SVGAGI. The CDR3 reads CASSSTVNQPQHF. CDR3 DNA sequence: TGTGCCAGCAGCTCCACAGTTAATCAGCCCCAGCATTTT.

The gene calls are TRBV9 and TRBJ2-7; 13 positions agree with TRBD2. Trimming took 3 bases from V and 4 from J; bases not matched to a gene: 10. There are 17 residues in the CDR3. Germline V gives CDR1 SGDLS, CDR2 YYNGEE. The CDR3 reads CASSAGTSGAIPYEQYF. CDR3 sequence (DNA): TGTGCCAGCAGCGCTGGGACTAGCGGGGCGATCCCTTACGAGCAGTACTTC.

V and J are TRBV29-1 and TRBJ2-7; 8 nucleotides line up with TRBD2. This CDR3 has 12 residues. The V gene end was trimmed by 7 bases and the J gene end by 4 bases; junction bases not matched to a gene: 6. Per germline, CDR1 SQVTM and CDR2 ANQGSEA. CDR3 sequence: CSGSTSAYEQYF. In DNA form, the CDR3 reads TGCAGCGGATCGACTAGCGCATACGAGCAGTACTTC.

The chain is built from TRBV7-6 and TRBJ1-1; no definite D call. The V and J ends lost 1 base and 5 bases respectively, with 8 bases between them. This CDR3 is 13 amino acids long. Germline-derived CDR1 and CDR2 are SGHVS and FNYEAQ. CDR3 nucleotides: TGTGCCAGCAGCTTAGGGATTGGGACTGAAGCTTTCTTT. Encoded protein: CASSLGIGTEAFF.

The genes are TRBV11-3 and TRBJ2-7, with D unclear. V lost 3 bases and J lost 3, with 3 bases in between. CDR1 and CDR2 (germline): SGHNT, YENEEA. The CDR3 length is 11 residues. The CDR3 region is CASSFYYEQYF. CDR3 coding DNA: TGTGCCAGCAGCTTTTACTACGAGCAGTACTTC. Variable domain in full (rest from reference TRBV11-3 and TRBJ2-7): EAGVVQSPRYKIIEKKQPVAFWCNPISGHNTLYWYLQNLGQGPELLIRYENEEAVDDSQLPKDRFSAERLKGVDSTLKIQPAELGDSAVYLCASSFYYEQYFGPGTRLTVT.

The chain has TRBV9 and TRBJ2-7; D gene ambiguous. This CDR3 is built from 14 residues. Trimming left V 4 bases short and J 1 base short, with 12 bases between. The germline gives CDR1 SGDLS, CDR2 YYNGEE. The CDR3 DNA reads TGTGCCAGCAGCCCCGGCGACGGGTCCTACGAGCAGTACTTC. It is translated as CASSPGDGSYEQYF.

There are a few counts of this clone. The CDR3 DNA reads TGTGCCACCCGGGACAGGGGCTATGGCTACACCTTC. Its translation is CATRDRGYGYTF. This chain uses TRBV5-8 with TRBJ1-2, with 10 bases that match TRBD1. CDR1 SGHTS and CDR2 YDEGEE come from the germline V gene. This CDR3 is built from 12 residues. V lost 9 bases, J lost 4 bases, and 3 bases stayed unmatched.

This clone has just a few counts. This chain joins TRBV5-8 and TRBJ2-2; D call uncertain. The V gene's germline CDR1 is SGHTS and CDR2 YDEGEE. The CDR3 runs 15 residues. V dropped 2 bases and J dropped 2 bases, with 10 bases sitting between them. DNA for the CDR3: TGTGCCAGCAGCTTTGGGGATACCAACACCGGGGAGCTGTTTTTT. It is translated as CASSFGDTNTGELFF.

The chain uses TRBV7-9 and TRBJ2-4; D possibly matches TRBD1 or TRBD2 (6 bases each). The V gene lost 5 bases and the J gene lost 9 bases, with 17 bases spanning the gap. The CDR3 sequence is 14 residues long. Germline V gene data show CDR1 as SEHNR and CDR2 as FQNEAQ (reference sequence). Written as DNA, the CDR3 is TGTGCCAGCAGCCCGGGATCACAGGGAGGCATTCAGTACTTC. Protein product: CASSPGSQGGIQYF.

The chain links TRBV7-9 to TRBJ2-1, with TRBD2 matching 14 bases. The CDR3 consists of 16 residues. After removal of 5 bases from V and 0 bases from J, the junction contained 0 bases not matched to a gene. The germline CDR1 and CDR2 sequences are SEHNR and FQNEAQ (reference sequence). The CDR3 sequence is CASSGLAGGSYNEQFF. The CDR3 bases are TGTGCCAGCAGCGGACTAGCGGGGGGCTCCTACAATGAGCAGTTCTTC.

The chain recombines TRBV6-5 with TRBJ1-1; possible D gene TRBD1, 5 bases. In germline, CDR1 is MNHEY, CDR2 SVGAGI. This CDR3 contains 14 residues. V dropped 5 bases and J dropped 4 bases, with 14 bases sitting between them. This CDR3 is CASSTEGAFTEAFF. The CDR3 DNA sequence: TGTGCCAGCAGTACCGAAGGGGCCTTCACTGAAGCTTTCTTT.

This chain uses TRBV7-9 with TRBJ1-1; D might be TRBD1 (5 bases). Germline V lookup: CDR1 SEHNR, CDR2 FQNEAQ (reference sequence). The V end was cut by 4 bases, the J end by 5 bases, with 14 bases between. This CDR3 is built from 14 residues. CDR3 coding DNA: TGTGCCAGCAGCTGGGCTGGGACGTGGACTGAAGCTTTCTTT. It is translated as CASSWAGTWTEAFF.

The J gene is TRBJ1-2, the V gene TRBV6-1; 10 nucleotides align to TRBD1. The CDR3 loop spans 18 amino acids. The V and J ends lost 4 bases and 4 bases, in that order; junction bases with no gene match: 15. Germline V gives CDR1 MNHNS, CDR2 SASEGT. CDR3 region: CASSGSADRGWFGYGYTF. The DNA of the CDR3 is TGTGCCAGCAGTGGGAGTGCGGACAGGGGGTGGTTCGGCTATGGCTACACCTTC.

This clone was observed once. This chain uses TRBV6-1 with TRBJ2-1, with 15 bases fitting TRBD2. CDR3 length: 16 amino acids. V trimming: 3 bases; J trimming: 7 bases; junction bases outside the gene matches: 4. The germline V gene has CDR1 MNHNS and CDR2 SASEGT. DNA for the CDR3: TGTGCCAGCAGTGATGGGACTAGCGGGGGGTTTAATGAGCAGTTCTTC. Protein sequence: CASSDGTSGGFNEQFF.

The V gene is TRBV7-5, the J gene TRBJ1-3; TRBD1 is taken as the D call from the table, unchecked against the DNA. TRBV7-5 is an annotated pseudogene. There are 14 residues in the CDR3. CDR3 amino acids: CARSLHSSGNTIYF. DNA of the CDR3: TGTGCCAGAAGTCTCCACAGCTCTGGAAACACCATATATTTT.

The rearrangement uses TRBV10-2 and TRBJ2-4; 8 nucleotides agree with TRBD2. This CDR3 contains 13 residues. J was trimmed by 8 bases and V by 6 bases; bases with no gene match: 6. Germline assignment: CDR1 WSHSY and CDR2 SAAADI. The CDR3 sequence: CASSTGGRDIQYF. CDR3 bases: TGCGCCAGCAGCACGGGAGGGAGGGACATTCAGTACTTC.

The chain is built from TRBV28 and TRBJ2-1; 12 bases map to TRBD2. Germline V CDR1 and CDR2: MDHEN, SYDVKM. This CDR3 region has 14 residues. Trimming at V came to 5 bases and at J to 5 bases, leaving 1 base not matched to a gene. CDR3 sequence (DNA): TGTGCCAGCAGTCTAGCGGGAGGGGACAATGAGCAGTTCTTC. Amino acids: CASSLAGGDNEQFF.

The chain uses TRBV28 and TRBJ1-1; 8 positions agree with TRBD1. Germline CDR1 MDHEN, CDR2 SYDVKM. The junction had 5 bases not matched to a gene; V was cut back by 9 bases and J by 2 bases. The CDR3 totals 13 residues. The CDR3 protein is CASQDRDNTEAFF. The DNA of the CDR3 is TGTGCCAGTCAGGACAGGGATAACACTGAAGCTTTCTTT.

The chain combines TRBV7-6 with TRBJ2-3, with 12 bases that match TRBD2. J was trimmed by 0 bases and V by 1 base; bases with no gene match: 8. Per germline, CDR1 SGHVS and CDR2 FNYEAQ. The CDR3 is 19 amino acids. This chain's CDR3 is CASSLVWSSGRESTDTQYF. The CDR3 nucleotides read TGTGCCAGCAGCTTAGTTTGGTCTAGCGGGAGGGAAAGCACAGATACGCAGTATTTT.

This rearrangement joins TRBV7-8 to TRBJ2-2; no reliable D call. Per the germline V gene, CDR1 is SGHVS and CDR2 is FQNEAQ. The CDR3 extends over 15 amino acids. V shed 2 bases and J shed 4 bases, with 11 bases lying between them. The CDR3 spells CASSLMAVATGELFF. CDR3 in DNA: TGTGCCAGCAGCTTAATGGCTGTTGCCACCGGGGAGCTGTTTTTT.

The J gene is TRBJ2-7, the V gene TRBV5-6, with D unresolved. V lost 4 bases, J lost 4 bases, and 9 bases lay in between. Germline CDR1 is SGHDT and CDR2 is YYEEEE. CDR3 length: 12 amino acids. DNA of the CDR3: TGTGCCAGCAGCACGGGCCCTTACGAGCAGTACTTC. It codes for CASSTGPYEQYF.